This T cell receptor beta chain was documented in a study of CXCR3-negative and CXCR3-positive naive CD8 T cells. Findings of the study overall: Higher TRB CDR3 hydrophobicity marked CXCR3-positive naive cells relative to CXCR3-negative naive cells.

Note on this clonotype: Its specificity is not known.

The study made its TRB cDNA libraries by 5' RACE, adding UMI labels. TCRdb reworked the 5' RACE reads into one entry per CDR3 protein, no DNA. The sample table includes about 5,700 distinct CDR3 sequences. This CDR3 spans 16 amino acids. Germline CDR1 SNHLY, CDR2 FYNNEI. The chain employs TRBV2 and TRBJ1-6. The receptor's source is a human donor in good health. Some clones in this sample may be carry-over from other donors' samples. Sequencing was done on a sample of naive CXCR3+ CD8+ T cells from blood. Subset denoted: CD45RO-CCR7+CD27+CD95- naive CD8+ T cells expressing CXCR3 (TNR3+). The chain's CDR3 is CASSPLGSSYNSPLHF.